This entry lists 5 T cell receptor beta chains sequenced from one sample in a study of CD4 T cells in relation to SARS-CoV-2 and coronaviruses. Before the COVID-19 pandemic, during about 2010-2019, CD4+ T cells were taken from unexposed donors. CD4+ T cells were isolated from the cells after more than 8 days of culture. Produced via immunoSEQ multiplex PCR; TCRdb's table is partial and in-frame only. This sample carries about 18,000 clones, about 72% of them seen once, and the ten largest clones take roughly a quarter. Their cognate antigens are unknown. The sample was CD4+ T cells from PBMCs, cultured in vitro. The receptor source for this set is a human donor in good health.

The chain combines TRBV21-1 with TRBJ2-7. TRBV21-1 is described as a pseudogene. The CDR3 has 11 residues. CDR3 loop: CASSKLIRCCF. The CDR3 DNA sequence: TGTGCCAGCAGCAAACTCATTCGTTGTTGCTTC.

V and J are TRBV3-1 (or the pseudogene TRBV3-2) and TRBJ2-1; D is ambiguous. This CDR3 has 15 residues. The V gene's germline CDR1 is LGHDT and CDR2 YNNKEL (reference sequence). V shed 2 bases and J shed 0 bases, with 8 bases lying between them. Written as DNA, the CDR3 is TGTGCCAGCAGCCAATATGGCAGCTCCTACAATGAGCAGTTCTTC. Its protein product is CASSQYGSSYNEQFF.

The V and J genes are TRBV2 and TRBJ1-1, with D possibly TRBD1 on 5 matching bases. The CDR3 extends over 14 amino acids. The V gene's germline CDR1 is SNHLY and CDR2 FYNNEI. V was cut by 8 bases and J by 3 bases, with 16 bases left in between. As DNA, the CDR3 is TGTGCCAGCCGATTCCAGGGAAGGGACACTGAAGCTTTCTTT. This encodes CASRFQGRDTEAFF.

In this sample, this clone turned up once. The V and J genes are TRBV25-1 and TRBJ2-3; D unclear. The V gene lost 1 base and the J gene lost 5 bases, with 10 bases spanning the gap. This CDR3 comprises 14 residues. The V gene's germline CDR1 is MGHDK and CDR2 SYGVNS. The CDR3 region has the DNA TGTGCCAGCAGTGAATCCCAATGGGGAGATACGCAGTATTTT. Translated, it gives CASSESQWGDTQYF.

This rearrangement joins TRBV24-1 to TRBJ2-1; D remains ambiguous. Looked up from germline, CDR1 is KGHDR and CDR2 is SFDVKD. Trimming left V 4 bases short and J 0 bases short, with 21 bases between. This CDR3 region has 19 residues. The CDR3 nucleotides read TGTGCCACCAGTGACCCGAACTCCCCAGCCGCGAGCTCCTACAATGAGCAGTTCTTC. Amino acids: CATSDPNSPAASSYNEQFF.